The clone carrying this T cell receptor beta chain came up once. The study ran its PCR with 60 Vbeta and 13 Jbeta primers. TCRdb keeps only in-frame clones here, not all; method: immunoSEQ multiplex PCR. The table shows about 180,000 clones, with around 80% occurring only once. The germline CDR1 and CDR2 sequences are SEHNR and FQNEAQ (reference sequence). V gave up 0 bases and J gave up 5 bases, with 11 bases separating them. The CDR3 runs to 15 residues. The data were taken from a study of cytomegalovirus exposure and HLA in healthy donors. Study-level information: About 85 million unique TCRs from HLA-typed donors were held in an early release of data.

Samples came from healthy bone marrow donors. Donors sampled were nominally healthy, though unrecorded immune exposures were likely. The genes are TRBV7-9 and TRBJ2-1; tentatively, D is TRBD1 (5 bases). The clonotype comes from a woman aged 25 to 39 in good health and CMV-seropositive. The sample was PBMCs. CDR3 protein: CASSLARVRDNEQFF. Written as DNA, the CDR3 is TGTGCCAGCAGCTTAGCCCGGGTCAGGGACAATGAGCAGTTCTTC.